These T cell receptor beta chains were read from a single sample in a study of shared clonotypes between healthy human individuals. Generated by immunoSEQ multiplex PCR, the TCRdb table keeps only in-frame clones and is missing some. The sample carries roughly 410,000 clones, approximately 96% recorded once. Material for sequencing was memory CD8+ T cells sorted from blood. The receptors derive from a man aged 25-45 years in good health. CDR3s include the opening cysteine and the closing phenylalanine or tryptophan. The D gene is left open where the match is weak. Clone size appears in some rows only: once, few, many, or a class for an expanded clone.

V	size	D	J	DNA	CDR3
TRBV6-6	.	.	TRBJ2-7	TGTGCCAGCAGTTACGCTGAGGGATCCTACGAGCAGTACTTC	CASSYAEGSYEQYF
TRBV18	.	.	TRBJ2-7	TGTGCCAGCTCTACTAACAGGGTTAGCTCCTACGAGCAGTACTTC	CASSTNRVSSYEQYF
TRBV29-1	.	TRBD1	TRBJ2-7	TGCAGCGTGGGGACAGGGGCTACCTCCTACGAGCAGTACTTC	CSVGTGATSYEQYF
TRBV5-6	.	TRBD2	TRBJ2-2	TGTGCCAGCAGCTTGTCTAGCGGGGGGAACACCGGGGAGCTGTTTTTT	CASSLSSGGNTGELFF
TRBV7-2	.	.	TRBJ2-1	TGTGCCAGCAGCTTAGGGGTCGGGGGTGAGCAGTTCTTC	CASSLGVGGEQFF
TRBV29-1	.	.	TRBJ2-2	TGCAGCGTTGTAGGTGGGGTCGCGAACACCGGGGAGCTGTTTTTT	CSVVGGVANTGELFF
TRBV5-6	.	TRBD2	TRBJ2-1	TGTGCCAGCAGCTTGGCCGGGGGACTAGCGGGAGTGGAGCAGTTCTTC	CASSLAGGLAGVEQFF
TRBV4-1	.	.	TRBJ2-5	TGCGCCAGCAGCCAAGTGCGAGCGGGCCGGAGGGAGACCCAGTACTTC	CASSQVRAGRRETQYF
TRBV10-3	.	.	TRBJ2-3	TGTGCCACCGGAAAAACTAGCACAGATACGCAGTATTTT	CATGKTSTDTQYF
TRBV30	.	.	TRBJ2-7	TGTGCCTGGAGTAAACTACCATTCCCCTACGAGCAGTACTTC	CAWSKLPFPYEQYF
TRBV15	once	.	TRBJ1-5	TGTGCCACCAGCAGAGATCCAGGGGATCAGCCCCAGCATTTT	CATSRDPGDQPQHF
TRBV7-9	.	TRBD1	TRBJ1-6	TGTGCCAGCAGCTTAAGTGTGACAGGGGCCTCCCTCGGTTCACCCCTCCACTTT	CASSLSVTGASLGSPLHF
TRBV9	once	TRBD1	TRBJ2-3	TGTGCCAGCAGCGCCGGACAGGGGTTTAGCACAGATACGCAGTATTTT	CASSAGQGFSTDTQYF
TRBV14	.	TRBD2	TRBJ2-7	TGTGCCAGCAGCCAGGACGTACTAGCGGGAGGCTACGAGCAGTACTTC	CASSQDVLAGGYEQYF
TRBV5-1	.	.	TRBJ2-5	TGCGCCAGCAGCCAAAGGACAGGGAGGGCTTTGCAAGAGACCCAGTACTTC	CASSQRTGRALQETQYF
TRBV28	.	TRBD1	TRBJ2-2	TGTGCCAGCAGTTTATTACAGGGGGCGAACACCGGGGAGCTGTTTTTT	CASSLLQGANTGELFF
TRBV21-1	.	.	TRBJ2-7	TGTGCCAGCAGCAAATGCTCGCACAGGAGAGTGTACGAGCAGTACTTC	CASSKCSHRRVYEQYF
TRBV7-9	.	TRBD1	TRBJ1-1	TGTGCCAGCAGCCAGGGGGACACTGAAGCTTTCTTT	CASSQGDTEAFF
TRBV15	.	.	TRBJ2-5	TGTGCCACCAGCAGAGATGACTTAACGGGACCCCAAGAGACCCAGTACTTC	CATSRDDLTGPQETQYF
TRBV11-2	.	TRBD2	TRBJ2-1	TGTGCCAGCAGCTTAGTAGCGGGAGGGCAGAATGAGCAGTTCTTC	CASSLVAGGQNEQFF
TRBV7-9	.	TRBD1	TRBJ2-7	TGTGCCAGCACCGTGGGACAGGGGGTAACATACGAGCAGTACTTC	CASTVGQGVTYEQYF
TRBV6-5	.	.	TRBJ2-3	TGTGCCAGCAGTTACTCTCACGGCGGCCGCACAGATACGCAGTATTTT	CASSYSHGGRTDTQYF
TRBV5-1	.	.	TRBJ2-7	TGCGCCAGCAGCGCGGGATATCGCGAGCAGTACTTC	CASSAGYREQYF
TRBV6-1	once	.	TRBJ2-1	TGTGCCAGCTTTCGTCAGGGTGGACACAATGAGCAGTTCTTC	CASFRQGGHNEQFF
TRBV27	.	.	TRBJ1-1	TGTGCCAGCGGCAGGGAAACGAACACTGAAGCTTTCTTT	CASGRETNTEAFF
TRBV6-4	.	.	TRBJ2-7	TGTGCCAGCAGTGATGGAAGGGTCCCATCCGAGCAGTACTTC	CASSDGRVPSEQYF
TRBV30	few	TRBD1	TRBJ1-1	TGTGCCTGGGACAGGGTGAACACTGAAGCTTTCTTT	CAWDRVNTEAFF
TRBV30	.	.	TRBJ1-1	TGTGCCTGGAAACTTACAGGTTCAGGAGGTTTCTTT	CAWKLTGSGGFF
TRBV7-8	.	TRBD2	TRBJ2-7	TGTGCCAGCAGCTTAGGGACTAGCGGGAGATCCGAGCAGTACTTC	CASSLGTSGRSEQYF
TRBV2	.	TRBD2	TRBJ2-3	TGTGCCAGCAGTTCGACTAGCGTCTACACAGATACGCAGTATTTT	CASSSTSVYTDTQYF
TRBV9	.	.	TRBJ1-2	TGTGCCAGCAGCGCAAGAGGCCGGGACACCGGGAAAGGCTACACCTTC	CASSARGRDTGKGYTF
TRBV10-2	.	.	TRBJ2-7	TGCGCCAGCAGTCGACTGGTCTCCTACGAGCAGTACTTC	CASSRLVSYEQYF
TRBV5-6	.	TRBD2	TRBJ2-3	TGTGCCAGCAGCCGAATAGGACTAGCGGGGGACACAGATACGCAGTATTTT	CASSRIGLAGDTDTQYF
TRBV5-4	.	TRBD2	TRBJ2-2	TGTGCCAGCAGCTTGGCCGGCCTAGCGGGAGGGCCGGACGGGGAGCTGTTTTTT	CASSLAGLAGGPDGELFF
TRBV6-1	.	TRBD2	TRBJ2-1	TGTGCCAGCACGCGGGAGAGCTCCTACAATGAGCAGTTCTTC	CASTRESSYNEQFF
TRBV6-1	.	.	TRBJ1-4	TGTGCCAGCAGTGAATTAGGCCTAGATGAAAAACTGTTTTTT	CASSELGLDEKLFF
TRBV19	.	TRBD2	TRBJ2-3	TGTGCCAGTAGTCTTCCGGGACTAGCGTCAGATACGCAGTATTTT	CASSLPGLASDTQYF
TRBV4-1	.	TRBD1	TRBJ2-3	TGCGCCAGCCGGTCAGGGACAGGCACAGATACGCAGTATTTT	CASRSGTGTDTQYF
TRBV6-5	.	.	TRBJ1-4	TGTGCCAGCAGTTCGACGCCGGGGAGAGAAAAACTGTTTTTT	CASSSTPGREKLFF
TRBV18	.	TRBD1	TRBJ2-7	TGTGCCAGCTCTCAAACGCCGGACAGGCCCTACGAGCAGTACTTC	CASSQTPDRPYEQYF
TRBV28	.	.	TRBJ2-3	TGTGCCAGCAGTCAATCTGTCGGGCGCACAGATACGCAGTATTTT	CASSQSVGRTDTQYF
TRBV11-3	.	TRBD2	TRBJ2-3	TGTGCCAGCAGCTTAGGGGACTGGCGGGAGGATGCAGATACGCAGTATTTT	CASSLGDWREDADTQYF
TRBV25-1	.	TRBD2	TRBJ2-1	TGTGCCAGCAGTGATTTCGGGACTACGGGCTTACAGTTCTTC	CASSDFGTTGLQFF
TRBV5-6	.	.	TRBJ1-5	TGTGCCAGCAGCTTGTGGGTGGGGTATAGCAATCAGCCCCAGCATTTT	CASSLWVGYSNQPQHF
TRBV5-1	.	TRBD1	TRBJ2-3	TGCGCCAGCAGCCGACAGGGGGCGAGGGGAGATACGCAGTATTTT	CASSRQGARGDTQYF
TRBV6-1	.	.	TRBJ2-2	TGTGCCAGCAGTGTGCAGGGTACAACCGGGGAGCTGTTTTTT	CASSVQGTTGELFF
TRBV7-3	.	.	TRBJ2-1	TGTGCCAGCAGCTTAACTCAGGGCTACAATGAGCAGTTCTTC	CASSLTQGYNEQFF
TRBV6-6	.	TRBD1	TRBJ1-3	TGTGCCAGCAGTCAAATGGACAGGCCTCTTGGAAACACCATATATTTT	CASSQMDRPLGNTIYF
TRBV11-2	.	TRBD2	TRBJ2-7	TGTGCCAGCAGTTCCGGGAGGGGGGGCTCCTACGAGCAGTACTTC	CASSSGRGGSYEQYF
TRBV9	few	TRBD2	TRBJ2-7	TGTGCCAGCAGCGTAGGACTAGCGGCCTACGAGCAGTACTTC	CASSVGLAAYEQYF
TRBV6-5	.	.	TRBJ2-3	TGTGCCAGCAGTTACTCTGGACGGCCCACAGATACGCAGTATTTT	CASSYSGRPTDTQYF
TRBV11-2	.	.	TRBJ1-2	TGTGCCAGCAGCTTCTCTCAGGTCTATGGCTACACCTTC	CASSFSQVYGYTF
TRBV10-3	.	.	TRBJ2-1	TGTGCCATAGCCCCCGGGGCCAATGAGCAGTTCTTC	CAIAPGANEQFF
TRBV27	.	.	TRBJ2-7	TGTGCCAGCAGTTTCCACGAGCAGTACTTC	CASSFHEQYF